These 26 T cell receptor beta chains share one sample of origin, sequenced in a study of blood T cell repertoires in COVID-19. Assay: immunoSEQ multiplex PCR; the TCRdb copy retains only in-frame clones and omits some. The sample contains about 240,000 clones, about 80% of which appear only once. The sample consisted of PBMCs or T cells enriched from blood (not recorded which). These receptors all stem from a woman aged 40 to 50 who had been exposed to COVID-19.

Here the CDR3 reads CASSVWQINTGELFF. CDR3 nucleotides: TGTGCCAGCAGTGTCTGGCAGATCAACACCGGGGAGCTGTTTTTT. This rearrangement joins TRBV2 to TRBJ2-2; D is uncertain. The CDR3 runs to 15 residues. Germline CDR1 is SNHLY and CDR2 is FYNNEI. V lost 4 bases, J lost 2 bases, and 11 bases lay in between.

This chain uses TRBV14 with TRBJ2-3; D uncertain. CDR1 and CDR2 from the germline V gene are SGHDN and FVKESK. The CDR3 spans 15 residues. Trimming took 0 bases from V and 2 from J, leaving 9 bases between them. The CDR3, as DNA: TGTGCCAGCAGCCAAGATTGGCAAGACACAGATACGCAGTATTTT. Encoded protein: CASSQDWQDTDTQYF.

This chain connects TRBV19 to TRBJ2-7; TRBD1 aligns across 8 bases. The trim removed 5 bases at V and 2 bases at J, leaving 5 bases unmatched. The CDR3 has 14 residues. Germline V gene data show CDR1 as LNHDA and CDR2 as SQIVND (reference sequence). The DNA of the CDR3 is TGTGCCAGTAGTCCTCAGGGGGCCGCCTACGAGCAGTACTTC. Protein sequence: CASSPQGAAYEQYF.

J is TRBJ1-2 and V is TRBV3-1 (or the pseudogene TRBV3-2); 7 bases line up with TRBD1. The germline CDR1 and CDR2 sequences are LGHDT and YNNKEL (reference sequence). The J segment lost 5 bases and the V segment lost 1 base, leaving 7 bases of the junction unmatched. CDR3 size: 15 residues. CDR3 in amino acids: CASSQVRDSTYGYTF. The CDR3 DNA is TGTGCCAGCAGCCAAGTCCGGGACAGTACTTATGGCTACACCTTC.

The rearrangement links TRBV10-3 to TRBJ1-1, with 7 bases that match TRBD1. The germline V gene encodes CDR1 ENHRY and CDR2 SYGVKD. V lost 7 bases to trimming and J lost 0 bases; unmatched junction nucleotides: 2. This CDR3 region has 13 residues. CDR3 in DNA: TGTGCCATCAAGACAGGGCTGAACACTGAAGCTTTCTTT. As protein: CAIKTGLNTEAFF.

The chain couples TRBV4-2 to TRBJ2-2, with D uncertain. CDR3 length: 14 residues. V shed 0 bases and J shed 5 bases, with 7 bases lying between them. The germline V gene encodes CDR1 LGHNA and CDR2 YNFKEQ. The CDR3 nucleotides read TGTGCCAGCAGCCAAGATCCGACAACCGGGGAGCTGTTTTTT. Protein product: CASSQDPTTGELFF.

This sequence joins TRBV7-2 and TRBJ2-7; TRBD2 agrees at 13 bases. The CDR3 runs to 16 residues. The trim removed 5 bases at V and 0 bases at J, leaving 4 bases unmatched. The germline CDR1 and CDR2 sequences are SGHTA and FQGNSA. In DNA, the CDR3 is TGTGCCAGCAGCCCCAGGACTAGCGGGAGCTCCTACGAGCAGTACTTC. The encoded protein is CASSPRTSGSSYEQYF.

The chain is built from TRBV3-1 (or the pseudogene TRBV3-2) and TRBJ2-3; D remains unclear. The V end lost 1 base, the J end lost 9 bases, and 8 bases lay between the germline ends. Germline V lookup: CDR1 LGHDT, CDR2 YNNKEL (reference sequence). The CDR3 loop spans 12 amino acids. CDR3 nucleotides: TGTGCCAGCAGCCAAGCTCGGTCGACGCAGTATTTT. Translation: CASSQARSTQYF.

V usage is TRBV6-5 and J usage is TRBJ2-7, with D tentatively TRBD2 (6 bases). The CDR3 is 16 amino acids. Per germline, CDR1 MNHEY and CDR2 SVGAGI. V dropped 2 bases and J dropped 0 bases, with 14 bases sitting between them. The CDR3 spells CASSYDGTASSYEQYF. CDR3 coding DNA: TGTGCCAGCAGTTACGACGGGACTGCGAGCTCCTACGAGCAGTACTTC.

This chain links TRBV19 with TRBJ2-6; 8 positions agree with TRBD1. Germline trimming cut 10 bases from V and 0 bases from J; bases unmatched to any gene: 5. CDR3 length: 15 amino acids. The germline gives CDR1 LNHDA, CDR2 SQIVND (reference sequence). DNA of the CDR3: TGTGCCACCCTCGACAGGGGCTCTGGGGCCAACGTCCTGACTTTC. Protein product: CATLDRGSGANVLTF.

This chain joins TRBV25-1 and TRBJ2-7; possible D gene TRBD1, 6 bases. V was clipped by 7 bases and J by 2 bases, with 9 bases between them. From germline, CDR1 is MGHDK and CDR2 SYGVNS. The CDR3 sequence is 12 residues long. The CDR3, as DNA: TGTGCCAGCAAGGGGGAGACCTACGAGCAGTACTTC. This sequence encodes CASKGETYEQYF.

The rearrangement uses TRBV28 and TRBJ1-2; D may be TRBD1 (5 bases). There are 13 residues in the CDR3. CDR1 and CDR2 from the germline V gene are MDHEN and SYDVKM. V lost 6 bases to trimming and J lost 8 bases, with 16 bases between them. CDR3 amino acids: CASRGGAREGYTF. CDR3 sequence (DNA): TGTGCCAGCAGGGGAGGGGCCCGGGAGGGCTACACCTTC.

The rearrangement links TRBV19 to TRBJ1-2; D may be TRBD1 (5 bases). Germline V gives CDR1 LNHDA, CDR2 SQIVND (reference sequence). CDR3 length equals 16 residues. Between the trimmed V and J ends, which lost 1 base and 8 bases, there was a span of 20 bases. CDR3 loop: CASSIAQVGPTTGYTF. CDR3 nucleotide sequence: TGTGCCAGTAGTATAGCACAGGTGGGCCCTACGACCGGCTACACCTTC.

V usage is TRBV7-9 and J usage is TRBJ2-1, with TRBD2 identical over 14 bases. Germline trimming cut 3 bases from V and 0 bases from J; bases unmatched to any gene: 7. The germline CDR1 and CDR2 sequences are SEHNR and FQNEAQ (reference sequence). The CDR3 is 19 residues long. In DNA form, the CDR3 reads TGTGCCAGCAGCTTCGGACTAGCGGGGGGTCAGAGCTCCTACAATGAGCAGTTCTTC. It codes for CASSFGLAGGQSSYNEQFF.

This chain uses TRBV7-2 with TRBJ2-1; 9 bases line up with TRBD2. Germline CDR1 SGHTA, CDR2 FQGNSA. The CDR3 consists of 18 residues. V was pared by 5 bases and J by 3 bases, with 14 bases of the junction left unmatched. The CDR3: CASSPAGGGAPGYNEQFF. CDR3 in DNA: TGTGCCAGCAGCCCCGCGGGCGGGGGGGCTCCTGGCTACAATGAGCAGTTCTTC. The full variable domain, completed using reference TRBV7-2 and TRBJ2-1, is GAGVSQSPSNKVTEKGKDVELRCDPISGHTALYWYRQSLGQGLEFLIYFQGNSAPDKSGLPSDRFSAERTGGSVSTLTIQRTQQEDSAVYLCASSPAGGGAPGYNEQFFGPGTRLTVL.

The chain recombines TRBV19 with TRBJ1-1, with a tentative D call TRBD1 (6 bases). With 5 bases removed from V and 0 bases from J, the gap between germline ends came to 13 bases. The germline V gene encodes CDR1 LNHDA and CDR2 SQIVND (reference sequence). This CDR3 is 15 amino acids long. CDR3 sequence (DNA): TGTGCCAGTAGTCGAGGGACACGCCTGAACACTGAAGCTTTCTTT. Residues: CASSRGTRLNTEAFF.

The rearrangement joins TRBV19 to TRBJ1-1; weak D call: TRBD1 (6 bases). This CDR3 has 13 residues. The V gene's germline CDR1 is LNHDA and CDR2 SQIVND (reference sequence). V lost 5 bases and J lost 8, with 15 bases in between. The CDR3 DNA is TGTGCCAGTAGTCCCCTAGGGGGAATGGAAGCTTTCTTT. The encoded protein is CASSPLGGMEAFF. The entire variable domain, with the rest obtained from reference TRBV19 and TRBJ1-1, is as follows: DGGITQSPKYLFRKEGQNVTLSCEQNLNHDAMYWYRQDPGQGLRLIYYSQIVNDFQKGDIAEGYSVSREKKESFPLTVTSAQKNPTAFYLCASSPLGGMEAFFGQGTRLTVV.

This clone was observed once. The CDR3 coding sequence is TGTGCCAGCGTCGGGACAGCAAACACTGAAGCTTTCTTT. It specifies CASVGTANTEAFF. The chain has TRBV28 and TRBJ1-1, with 7 bases fitting TRBD1. This CDR3 region has 13 residues. With V trimmed by 8 bases and J by 2 bases, 5 bases remained unmatched. Per germline, CDR1 MDHEN and CDR2 SYDVKM.

V gene TRBV6-5 combines with J gene TRBJ1-2; tentative D call: TRBD1 (6 bases). V was cut by 11 bases and J by 2 bases, with 15 bases left in between. The CDR3 has 13 amino acids. Germline CDR1 and CDR2: MNHEY and SVGAGI. The DNA of the CDR3 is TGTGCCGCACGGCGGACAGCCAACTATGGCTACACCTTC. Translating it yields CAARRTANYGYTF.

The chain recombines TRBV6-4 with TRBJ2-3; 7 positions agree with TRBD1. This CDR3 has 15 amino acids. CDR1 is MRHNA and CDR2 is SNTAGT in the germline V gene. Losses at the gene ends were 2 bases for V and 2 bases for J; bases not matched to a gene: 4. In nucleotides, the CDR3 is TGTGCCAGCAGTGACCCGGGACAGCCCACAGATACGCAGTATTTT. This codes for CASSDPGQPTDTQYF.

The chain links TRBV9 to TRBJ1-1; no clear D. Trimming cost V 0 bases and J 6 bases, with 9 bases left between them. Germline values: CDR1 SGDLS, CDR2 YYNGEE. The CDR3 length is 13 residues. The CDR3 reads CASSVGGKAEAFF. CDR3 in DNA: TGTGCCAGCAGCGTAGGAGGGAAGGCTGAAGCTTTCTTT. The full variable domain, with the rest looked up from reference TRBV9 and TRBJ1-1, is DSGVTQTPKHLITATGQRVTLRCSPRSGDLSVYWYQQSLDQGLQFLIQYYNGEERAKGNILERFSAQQFPDLHSELNLSSLELGDSALYFCASSVGGKAEAFFGQGTRLTVV.

This clone has more than one count but fewer than ten. The V and J genes are TRBV28 and TRBJ2-7; no clear D. Germline CDR1 MDHEN, CDR2 SYDVKM. This CDR3 spans 12 amino acids. Trimming took 6 bases from V and 2 from J, leaving 8 bases between them. The CDR3 nucleotides are TGTGCCAGCAGCGGTGAGCCCTACGAGCAGTACTTC. Its translation is CASSGEPYEQYF.

The CDR3 spells CASRPAGGYEQYF. CDR3 in DNA: TGCGCCAGCAGACCGGCGGGGGGGTACGAGCAGTACTTC. V is TRBV5-1 and J is TRBJ2-7; the match to TRBD2 covers 9 bases. Germline CDR1 and CDR2: SGHRS and YFSETQ. After removal of 5 bases from V and 4 bases from J, the junction contained 4 bases not matched to a gene. The CDR3 runs to 13 residues. Together with reference TRBV5-1 and TRBJ2-7, the CDR3 gives the full variable domain: KAGVTQTPRYLIKTRGQQVTLSCSPISGHRSVSWYQQTPGQGLQFLFEYFSETQRNKGNFPGRFSGRQFSNSRSEMNVSTLELGDSALYLCASRPAGGYEQYFGPGTRLTVT.

The V gene is TRBV7-4, the J gene TRBJ1-4; TRBD1 is a possible D gene (6 bases). The CDR3 has 17 residues. V lost 5 bases, J lost 8 bases, and 24 bases lay in between. The V gene's germline CDR1 is SGHVT and CDR2 SQSDAQ. The CDR3 spells CASSPFYHRVPVEKLFF. Written as DNA, the CDR3 is TGTGCCAGCAGCCCCTTTTATCACAGGGTCCCGGTGGAAAAACTGTTTTTT.

The V gene is TRBV2, the J gene TRBJ1-2; D gene uncertain. V lost 10 bases to trimming and J lost 4 bases, with 22 bases between them. CDR3 length: 15 amino acids. Germline CDR1 and CDR2: SNHLY and FYNNEI. Here the CDR3 DNA reads TGTGCCACACCGCCAGAGGGTTGGACGGCCTATGGCTACACCTTC. Translated: CATPPEGWTAYGYTF.

The chain combines TRBV6-2 or TRBV6-3 with TRBJ1-5, with no clear D. The V gene lost 2 bases and the J gene lost 6 bases, with 5 bases spanning the gap. CDR3 length: 12 amino acids. From germline, CDR1 is MNHEY and CDR2 SVGEGT. The CDR3 DNA sequence: TGTGCCAGCAGTTACCGAGTTCAGCCCCAGCATTTT. It codes for CASSYRVQPQHF.